This T cell receptor beta chain came from a study of blood T cell repertoires in COVID-19. Turning to the study itself: Samples of COVID-19 (acute and convalescent) were obtained from the United States, Italy and Spain. PBMCs, B-cell-depleted T cells, or T cells were the source of the cDNA or gDNA that made up the material.

In the original analysis: Amplification with reference gene primers provided the estimates of nucleated cell counts. Produced via immunoSEQ multiplex PCR; TCRdb's table is partial and in-frame only. Clone size and the V and J calls come from that table; the DNA yielded D and trimming. The sample carries roughly 670,000 clones, about 90% recorded once. The CDR3 covers 13 residues. Germline V gene lookup returns CDR1 MNHEY and CDR2 SVGAGI. V trimming: 7 bases; J trimming: 3 bases; junction bases outside the gene matches: 4. The clonotype originates from a woman aged 18-35 years with acute or convalescent COVID-19. This chain uses TRBV6-5 with TRBJ2-3, with 7 bases aligning to TRBD2. The material sequenced was peripheral blood. CDR3 protein: CASNGEGTDTQYF. CDR3 DNA sequence: TGTGCCAGCAACGGGGAGGGGACAGATACGCAGTATTTT.